One and the same sample provided the 17 T cell receptor beta chains below, sequenced in a study of blood T cell repertoires in COVID-19. The method was immunoSEQ multiplex PCR; TCRdb's version includes in-frame clones alone and lacks a portion of them. Of 140,000 to 150,000 clones in the sample, roughly 87% are singletons; the top ten hold about 1.5%. The sequencing input was peripheral blood. The receptors originated from a human donor in a cohort sampled during active COVID-19.

V usage is TRBV5-8 and J usage is TRBJ2-3, with 8 nucleotides matching TRBD2. The CDR3 is 15 amino acids. Trimming took 4 bases from V and 3 from J; bases not matched to a gene: 7. Germline loops: CDR1 SGHTS, CDR2 YDEGEE. DNA for the CDR3: TGTGCCAGCAGCCCCGGACTAGCATGGACAGATACGCAGTATTTT. As protein: CASSPGLAWTDTQYF.

The rearrangement links TRBV12-3 or TRBV12-4 to TRBJ2-3, with D maybe TRBD2 (7 bases). V was clipped by 7 bases and J by 8 bases, with 16 bases between them. The CDR3 has 13 residues. DNA of the CDR3: TGTGCCAGCACAGTGGGGGGGGGCTCTACGCAGTATTTT. Encoded protein: CASTVGGGSTQYF.

The J gene is TRBJ2-7, the V gene TRBV6-1, with D possibly TRBD2 on 5 matching bases. Trimming removed 2 bases at V and 2 bases at J, with 10 bases between. Germline assignment: CDR1 MNHNS and CDR2 SASEGT. CDR3 length equals 14 residues. The CDR3 DNA reads TGTGCCAGCAGTGAATGGACTTTGACCTACGAGCAGTACTTC. Translated, it gives CASSEWTLTYEQYF.

This chain connects TRBV5-1 to TRBJ1-2, with TRBD1 as a possible D gene (5 bases). V lost 4 bases and J lost 6, with 16 bases in between. CDR3 size: 14 residues. Germline V gives CDR1 SGHRS, CDR2 YFSETQ. CDR3: CASSLRGQVDGYTF. Written as DNA, the CDR3 is TGCGCCAGCAGCCTCCGAGGACAAGTAGATGGCTACACCTTC.

The chain has TRBV5-4 and TRBJ1-2; 7 bases are shared with TRBD1. The CDR3 has 15 residues. Unmatched junction bases numbered 10, after V lost 3 bases and J lost 5 bases. Germline V gene lookup returns CDR1 SGHNT and CDR2 YYREEE (reference sequence). The DNA of the CDR3 is TGTGCCAGCAGCTGGGGGGTCGGGGACAGTTATGGCTACACCTTC. Residues: CASSWGVGDSYGYTF.

This clone was detected only once. The V and J genes are TRBV7-8 and TRBJ2-2; no reliable D call. Germline CDR1 reads SGHVS; CDR2 reads FQNEAQ. The CDR3 is made up of 16 amino acids. Trimming took 2 bases from V and 4 from J, leaving 14 bases between them. The chain's CDR3 is CASSLRGPDGTGELFF. The CDR3 coding sequence is TGTGCCAGCAGCTTAAGAGGCCCAGATGGCACCGGGGAGCTGTTTTTT.

As DNA, the CDR3 is TGTGCCAGCAGTCCAGAATCGACAGGGGGGTTGTATTTT. Translated, it gives CASSPESTGGLYF. This rearrangement joins TRBV6-2 or TRBV6-3 to TRBJ2-3; 9 nucleotides agree with TRBD1. Germline V CDR1 and CDR2: MNHEY, SVGEGT. The V and J ends lost 5 bases and 14 bases, in that order; junction bases with no gene match: 11. CDR3 length: 13 residues.

J is TRBJ1-5 and V is TRBV5-6; D may be TRBD1 (6 bases). The germline V and J ends were trimmed by 1 base and 3 bases, with 14 bases remaining between them. Per germline, CDR1 SGHDT and CDR2 YYEEEE. CDR3 size: 16 residues. The CDR3 reads CASSLQMDSNNQPQHF. For the CDR3, the DNA is TGTGCCAGCAGCTTGCAGATGGACAGTAACAATCAGCCCCAGCATTTT.

This chain uses TRBV24-1 with TRBJ1-5, with unresolved D. CDR1 KGHDR and CDR2 SFDVKD come from the germline V gene. The V and J ends lost 8 bases and 4 bases respectively, with 14 bases between them. The CDR3 runs to 14 residues. The chain's CDR3 is CATIRGIENQPQHF. DNA of the CDR3: TGTGCCACCATAAGAGGGATCGAAAATCAGCCCCAGCATTTT.

The chain joins TRBV14 to TRBJ2-2; D gene ambiguous. The V and J ends lost 1 base and 1 base respectively, with 10 bases between them. This CDR3 has 16 amino acids. Per germline, CDR1 SGHDN and CDR2 FVKESK. In DNA, the CDR3 is TGTGCCAGCAGCCAAGGATGGCTCAGGAACACCGGGGAGCTGTTTTTT. It specifies CASSQGWLRNTGELFF.

The V gene is TRBV11-2, the J gene TRBJ2-4; TRBD2 matches 7 bases. V lost 4 bases, J lost 3 bases, and 0 bases stayed unmatched. From germline, CDR1 is SGHAT and CDR2 FQNNGV. CDR3 size: 13 residues. CDR3 DNA sequence: TGTGCCAGCAGCTGGGAGGGCAAAAACATTCAGTACTTC. Its translation: CASSWEGKNIQYF.

The chain is built from TRBV6-2 or TRBV6-3 and TRBJ1-1, with TRBD1 as a possible D gene (5 bases). Trimming removed 6 bases from V and 1 base from J, with 9 bases in between. This CDR3 region has 13 residues. Germline V gene sequence: CDR1 MNHEY, CDR2 SVGEGT. The DNA of the CDR3 is TGTGCCAGCAGCTTGACAGAGAACACTGAAGCTTTCTTT. It encodes CASSLTENTEAFF.

The rearrangement uses TRBV6-1 and TRBJ2-1, with 8 nucleotides matching TRBD1. CDR1 and CDR2 (germline): MNHNS, SASEGT. This CDR3 contains 17 residues. The V and J ends lost 3 bases and 6 bases, in that order; junction bases with no gene match: 13. The CDR3 DNA reads TGTGCCAGCAGTGACAGGGGGCTTTCGGGGTGGCTCAATGAGCAGTTCTTC. It specifies CASSDRGLSGWLNEQFF.

This clone was picked up one time. The chain joins TRBV5-8 to TRBJ1-4, with D perhaps matching TRBD1 (6 bases). Per germline, CDR1 SGHTS and CDR2 YDEGEE. The CDR3 totals 17 residues. The V end was cut by 0 bases, the J end by 7 bases, with 19 bases between. Here the CDR3 reads CASSLGVWGLKGEKLFF. In DNA, the CDR3 is TGTGCCAGCAGCTTGGGCGTTTGGGGGCTAAAGGGTGAAAAACTGTTTTTT.

The chain recombines TRBV9 with TRBJ1-1, with 7 bases fitting TRBD1. CDR3 length equals 14 residues. Germline CDR1 reads SGDLS; CDR2 reads YYNGEE. V lost 5 bases and J lost 2; bases outside the gene matches: 6. CDR3 protein: CASSVDRANTEAFF. The CDR3 DNA sequence: TGTGCCAGCAGTGTTGACAGGGCAAACACTGAAGCTTTCTTT.

The V call is TRBV3-1 (or the pseudogene TRBV3-2), the J call TRBJ2-3, with 10 nucleotides matching TRBD2. V gave up 4 bases and J gave up 6 bases; unmatched junction bases: 10. Germline-derived CDR1 and CDR2 are LGHDT and YNNKEL (reference sequence). This CDR3 contains 16 residues. The CDR3 coding sequence is TGTGCCAGCAGCCCGCATAGCGGGGGGTTTTTTGATACGCAGTATTTT. Translation: CASSPHSGGFFDTQYF.

This rearrangement joins TRBV7-3 to TRBJ2-3, with a tentative D call TRBD2 (6 bases). The germline gives CDR1 SGHTA, CDR2 FQGTGA. CDR3 length equals 15 residues. V was shortened by 5 bases and J by 3 bases, with 15 bases between the two germline ends. The CDR3: CASSRGTTGTDTQYF. The CDR3 bases are TGTGCCAGCAGCCGGGGGACGACGGGAACAGATACGCAGTATTTT.